This T cell receptor (beta chain) was sequenced for a study of T-cell reconstitution after alpha-beta-depleted transplantation in children. Points from the study as a whole: Hyperexpanded clones declined; after one year, newly produced T cells mostly supplied diversity. Several hundred expanded graft clones reportedly were the source of alpha-beta T cells about two months after transplant.

Unique molecular identifiers featured in how the TCRbeta library was prepared. From the PCR reads, TCRdb called clonotypes with MiXCR, one entry per CDR3 protein. The table includes approximately 800,000 distinct CDR3 sequences, roughly 15% detected once. V was shortened by 5 bases and J by 2 bases, with 15 bases between the two germline ends. The CDR3 is 15 amino acids. Germline assignment: CDR1 SGHTA and CDR2 FQGTGA. Of note for this clonotype: No antigen is known for it.

The sequence was obtained from a male patient under 18 who had a stem cell transplant for acute lymphoblastic leukemia, so the T cells may come from the graft donor. The sample in question was PBMCs, mostly from graft donor cells, obtained 360 days after TCRalphabeta/CD19-depleted stem cell transplant. The chain carries TRBV7-3 and TRBJ1-1; D is unresolved. The CDR3 coding sequence is TGTGCCAGCAGCCTCCCCCATTTGGGAAACACTGAAGCTTTCTTT. It translates to CASSLPHLGNTEAFF.